One TCR beta chain is described in this entry. What it binds is not known. This entry is derived from a study of T cell responses to AZD1222 COVID-19 vaccine. Study results and caveats: Recipients of AZD1222 seropositive at baseline numbered only 6 or 7. Most donors were white British and more were female, and clonal diversity was possibly underestimated.

The method was immunoSEQ multiplex PCR; TCRdb's version includes in-frame clones alone and lacks a portion of them. The profile shows about 47,000 clones, roughly 78% of them singletons. The origin of this receptor is an adult who received the MenACWY meningococcal vaccine as a control. Here the sequenced sample was peripheral blood, taken 28 days after the second dose of the MenACWY control vaccine.

CDR3 in DNA: TGCGCCAGCAGCCAAGGGATTGCGGGTCCCCAAGAGACCCAGTACTTC. The encoded protein is CASSQGIAGPQETQYF. The rearrangement uses TRBV4-1 and TRBJ2-5; weak D call: TRBD2 (5 bases). V lost 1 base and J 1 base, leaving 13 bases between the germline ends. Germline values: CDR1 MGHRA, CDR2 YSYEKL. The CDR3 has 16 residues.